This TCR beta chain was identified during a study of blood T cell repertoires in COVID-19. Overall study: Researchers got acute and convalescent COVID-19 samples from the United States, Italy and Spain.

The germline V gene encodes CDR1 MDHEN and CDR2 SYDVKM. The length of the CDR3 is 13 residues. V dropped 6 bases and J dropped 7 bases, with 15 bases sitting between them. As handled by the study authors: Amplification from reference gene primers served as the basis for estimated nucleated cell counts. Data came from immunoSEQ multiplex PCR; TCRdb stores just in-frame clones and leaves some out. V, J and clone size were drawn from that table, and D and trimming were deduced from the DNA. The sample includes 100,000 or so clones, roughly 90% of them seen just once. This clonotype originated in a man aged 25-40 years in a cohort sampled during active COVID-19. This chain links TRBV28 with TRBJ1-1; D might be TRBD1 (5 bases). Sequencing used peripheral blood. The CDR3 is CASSLSRQGEAFF. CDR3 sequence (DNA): TGTGCCAGCAGCCTATCCCGGCAGGGTGAAGCTTTCTTT.